These T cell receptor beta chains were read from a single sample in a study of shared clonotypes between healthy human individuals. Method: immunoSEQ multiplex PCR; TCRdb's copy keeps in-frame clones and lacks some. The table shows approximately 720,000 clones, with just over 90% occurring only once. The sample taken for sequencing was naive CD8+ T cells sorted from blood. Receptors originate from a man between 25 and 39 years old in good health. CDR3s include the opening cysteine and the closing phenylalanine or tryptophan. A D gene is named only where the DNA matches it firmly. Not every row has a clone size; where given, it reads once, few, many or a size class.

D gene	J gene	V gene	clone size	CDR3 DNA	CDR3 protein
-	TRBJ2-7	TRBV4-3	-	TGCGCCAGCAGCCAAGGGGACGCCACCACCTACGAGCAGTACTTC	CASSQGDATTYEQYF
TRBD2	TRBJ2-5	TRBV7-9	-	TGTGCCAGCAGCTTCCTCCGGACTAGCGGGAGTGAGACCCAGTACTTC	CASSFLRTSGSETQYF
TRBD2	TRBJ2-1	TRBV13	-	TGTGCCAGCAGCCCCCGACTAGCGGGAGGGCCAACTATTTTCCAGTTCTTC	CASSPRLAGGPTIFQFF
TRBD1	TRBJ1-1	TRBV18	-	TGTGCCAGCTCATCGATCGGGACAGGATTCGAGAACACTGAAGCTTTCTTT	CASSSIGTGFENTEAFF
-	TRBJ2-7	TRBV19	once	TGTGCCAGTAGTATGAAAGGCTACGAGCAGTACTTC	CASSMKGYEQYF
-	TRBJ1-4	TRBV30	few	TGTGCCTGGAATCAGGGGAGAAATGAAAAACTGTTTTTT	CAWNQGRNEKLFF
TRBD2	TRBJ2-3	TRBV6-6	-	TGTGCCAGCAGTTCCGGGACTAGCCCAATTCATACGCAGTATTTT	CASSSGTSPIHTQYF
-	TRBJ1-5	TRBV10-2	-	TGCGCCAGCAGTGATCGATATCAGCCCCAGCATTTT	CASSDRYQPQHF
-	TRBJ1-1	TRBV4-1	-	TGCGCCAGCAGCCTTAGGGAGATCACTGAAGCTTTCTTT	CASSLREITEAFF
-	TRBJ2-4	TRBV7-8	-	TGTGCCAGCAGCTTACGGGGGACCAAAAACATTCAGTACTTC	CASSLRGTKNIQYF
-	TRBJ2-2	TRBV6-4	-	TGTGCCAGCAGTGACGTGTATACCGGGGAGCTGTTTTTT	CASSDVYTGELFF
-	TRBJ2-7	TRBV5-5	-	TGTGCCAGCAGCTTGTGGGGGACTGGCGAGCAGTACTTC	CASSLWGTGEQYF
TRBD2	TRBJ2-3	TRBV7-2	-	TGTGCCAGCAGCTATTGGACTAGCGGGAGGCGTACGCAGTATTTT	CASSYWTSGRRTQYF
TRBD2	TRBJ2-1	TRBV7-9	few	TGTGCCAGCGCCCAAACCCTTCGGCGGGAGGTTCCGGAGCAGTTCTTC	CASAQTLRREVPEQFF
TRBD1	TRBJ2-7	TRBV5-1	-	TGCGCCAGCAGCGGGACAGGGGGGTGGGAGCAGTACTTC	CASSGTGGWEQYF
TRBD2	TRBJ2-7	TRBV7-3	-	TGTGCCAGCAGCTTAATTCCGACTAGCGACAAATACGAGCAGTACTTC	CASSLIPTSDKYEQYF
-	TRBJ1-5	TRBV27	-	TGTGCCAGCAGTTTGTACGGGACATCTCAGCCCCAGCATTTT	CASSLYGTSQPQHF
TRBD2	TRBJ2-1	TRBV7-9	-	TGTGCCAGCAGCTTAGCCCTAGCGGGAGGGCCCTCCTACAATGAGCAGTTCTTC	CASSLALAGGPSYNEQFF
-	TRBJ2-3	TRBV29-1	-	TGCAGCGTTGAAGTATTCGCGCGGGATACGCAGTATTTT	CSVEVFARDTQYF
TRBD1	TRBJ1-1	TRBV7-9	-	TGTGCCAGCCGGGACAGCCACTATGGCACTGAAGCTTTCTTT	CASRDSHYGTEAFF
TRBD1	TRBJ2-7	TRBV6-5	-	TGTGCCAGCAGTTTGGGACGGACAGGGGGCTTAAACGAGCAGTACTTC	CASSLGRTGGLNEQYF
-	TRBJ2-1	TRBV6-5	-	TGTGCCAGCAGCCTGTATGGGCGGGGATACAATGAGCAGTTCTTC	CASSLYGRGYNEQFF
-	TRBJ2-3	TRBV9	-	TGTGCCAGCAGCGATGGCACAGATACGCAGTATTTT	CASSDGTDTQYF
TRBD1	TRBJ2-1	TRBV29-1	-	TGCAGCGTTGAAGGGACAGGGCCGGTCAATGAGCAGTTCTTC	CSVEGTGPVNEQFF
-	TRBJ1-1	TRBV30	-	TGTGCTTCCCGACTGCTAATGAACACTGAAGCTTTCTTT	CASRLLMNTEAFF
-	TRBJ2-1	TRBV10-3	-	TGTGCCGTCGGGACTCTCGGGAATGAGCAGTTCTTC	CAVGTLGNEQFF
TRBD2	TRBJ2-7	TRBV9	-	TGTGCCAGCAGCCCATCCCGGGCTAGCGGGTACGAGCAGTACTTC	CASSPSRASGYEQYF
-	TRBJ1-4	TRBV7-8	once	TGTGCCAGCAGCCCCCCCGAGGGAATGGAAAAACTGTTTTTT	CASSPPEGMEKLFF